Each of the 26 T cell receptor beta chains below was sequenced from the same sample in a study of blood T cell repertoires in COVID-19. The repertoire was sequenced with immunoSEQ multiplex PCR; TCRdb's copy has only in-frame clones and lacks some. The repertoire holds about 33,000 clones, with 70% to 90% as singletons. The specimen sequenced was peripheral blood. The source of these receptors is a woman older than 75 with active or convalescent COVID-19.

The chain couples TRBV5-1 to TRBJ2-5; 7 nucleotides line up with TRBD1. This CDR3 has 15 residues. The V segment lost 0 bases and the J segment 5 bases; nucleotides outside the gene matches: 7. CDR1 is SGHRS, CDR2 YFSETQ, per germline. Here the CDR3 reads CASSLEGAVWETQYF. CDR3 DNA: TGCGCCAGCAGCTTGGAGGGGGCGGTTTGGGAGACCCAGTACTTC.

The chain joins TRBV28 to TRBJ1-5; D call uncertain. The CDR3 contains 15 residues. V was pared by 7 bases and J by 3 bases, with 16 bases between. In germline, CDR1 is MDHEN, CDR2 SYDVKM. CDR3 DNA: TGTGCCAGCAAACTAGGGATTCTTGCCAATCAGCCCCAGCATTTT. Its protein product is CASKLGILANQPQHF.

CDR3 sequence (DNA): TGTGCCAGCAGCGTTAGCGGCCCAGAGACCCAGTACTTC. Its translation is CASSVSGPETQYF. The J gene is TRBJ2-5, the V gene TRBV5-4, with D possibly being TRBD2 (6 bases). The CDR3 covers 13 residues. The V end was cut by 4 bases, the J end by 4 bases, with 11 bases between. The germline V gene encodes CDR1 SGHNT and CDR2 YYREEE (reference sequence).

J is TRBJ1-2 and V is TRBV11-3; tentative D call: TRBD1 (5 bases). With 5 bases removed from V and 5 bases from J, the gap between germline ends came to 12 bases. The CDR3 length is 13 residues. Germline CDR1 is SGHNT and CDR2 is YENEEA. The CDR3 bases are TGTGCCAGCAGCCCCCAGGGAACTTATGGCTACACCTTC. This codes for CASSPQGTYGYTF.

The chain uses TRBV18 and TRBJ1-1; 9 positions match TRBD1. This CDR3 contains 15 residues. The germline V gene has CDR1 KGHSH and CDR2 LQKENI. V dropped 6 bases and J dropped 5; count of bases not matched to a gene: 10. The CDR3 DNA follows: TGTGCCAGCTCCGGACAGGGGCCTACAGGGACTGAAGCTTTCTTT. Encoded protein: CASSGQGPTGTEAFF.

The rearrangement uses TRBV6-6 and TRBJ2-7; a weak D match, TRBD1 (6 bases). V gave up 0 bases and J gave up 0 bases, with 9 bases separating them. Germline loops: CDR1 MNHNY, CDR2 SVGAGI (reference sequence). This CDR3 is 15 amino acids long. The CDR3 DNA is TGTGCCAGCAGTTACTCCTCGGACAGCTCCTACGAGCAGTACTTC. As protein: CASSYSSDSSYEQYF.

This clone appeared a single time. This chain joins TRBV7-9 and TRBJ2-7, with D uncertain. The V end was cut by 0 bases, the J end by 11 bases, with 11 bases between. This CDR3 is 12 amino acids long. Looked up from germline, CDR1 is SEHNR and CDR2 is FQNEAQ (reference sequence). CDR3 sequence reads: CASSLASGIKYF. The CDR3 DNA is TGTGCCAGCAGCTTAGCTTCAGGAATTAAGTACTTC.

CDR3 in amino acids: CASSTPQGTNTGELFF. The CDR3 nucleotides read TGTGCCAGCAGCACGCCACAGGGAACGAACACCGGGGAGCTGTTTTTT. The gene calls are TRBV5-4 and TRBJ2-2; the D gene is possibly TRBD1 (6 bases). Deletions cut 4 bases from V and 0 bases from J, with 13 bases between. This CDR3 has 16 residues. Germline V lookup: CDR1 SGHNT, CDR2 YYREEE (reference sequence).

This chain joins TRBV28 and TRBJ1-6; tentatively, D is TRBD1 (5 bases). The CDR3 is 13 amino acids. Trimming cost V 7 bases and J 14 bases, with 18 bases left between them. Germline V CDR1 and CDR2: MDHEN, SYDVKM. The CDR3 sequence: CASKGQAPSTLHF. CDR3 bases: TGTGCCAGCAAGGGGCAGGCCCCGTCGACCCTCCACTTT.

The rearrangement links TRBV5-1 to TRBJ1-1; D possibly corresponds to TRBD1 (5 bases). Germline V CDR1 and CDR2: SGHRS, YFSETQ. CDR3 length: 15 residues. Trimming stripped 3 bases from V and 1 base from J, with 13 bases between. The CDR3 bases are TGCGCCAGCAGCTCCCAGACAGTGTCGAACACTGAAGCTTTCTTT. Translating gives CASSSQTVSNTEAFF.

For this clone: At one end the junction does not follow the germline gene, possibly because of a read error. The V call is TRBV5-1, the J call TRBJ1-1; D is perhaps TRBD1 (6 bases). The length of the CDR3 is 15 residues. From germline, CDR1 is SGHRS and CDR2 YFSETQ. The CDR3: CASSLEGHGNTEAFF. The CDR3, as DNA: TGCGCCAGCAGTTTGGAGGGACACGGGAACACTGAAGCTTTCTTT.

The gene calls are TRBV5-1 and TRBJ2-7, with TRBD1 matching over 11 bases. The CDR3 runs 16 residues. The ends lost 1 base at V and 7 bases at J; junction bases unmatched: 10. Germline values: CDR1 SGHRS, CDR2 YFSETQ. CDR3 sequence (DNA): TGCGCCAGCAGCTTGTCCGGGACAGGGGGTCCGTTGGAGCAGTACTTC. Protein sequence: CASSLSGTGGPLEQYF.

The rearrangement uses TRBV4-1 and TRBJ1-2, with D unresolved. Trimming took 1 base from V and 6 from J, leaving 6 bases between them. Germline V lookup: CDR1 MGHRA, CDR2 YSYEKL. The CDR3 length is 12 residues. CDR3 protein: CASSQGSDGYTF. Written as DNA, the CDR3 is TGCGCCAGCAGCCAAGGCAGTGATGGCTACACCTTC.

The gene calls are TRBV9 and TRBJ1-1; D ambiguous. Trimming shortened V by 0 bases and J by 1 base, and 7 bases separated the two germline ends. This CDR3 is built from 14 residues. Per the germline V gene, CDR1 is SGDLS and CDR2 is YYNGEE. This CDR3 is CASSVAYRNTEAFF. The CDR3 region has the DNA TGTGCCAGCAGCGTAGCTTACAGGAACACTGAAGCTTTCTTT.

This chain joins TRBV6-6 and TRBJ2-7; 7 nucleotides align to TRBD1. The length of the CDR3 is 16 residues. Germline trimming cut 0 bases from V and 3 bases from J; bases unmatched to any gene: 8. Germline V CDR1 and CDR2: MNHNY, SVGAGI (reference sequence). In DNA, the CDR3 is TGTGCCAGCAGTTACTCGACAGGGCCTAGAAACTACGAGCAGTACTTC. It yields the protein CASSYSTGPRNYEQYF.

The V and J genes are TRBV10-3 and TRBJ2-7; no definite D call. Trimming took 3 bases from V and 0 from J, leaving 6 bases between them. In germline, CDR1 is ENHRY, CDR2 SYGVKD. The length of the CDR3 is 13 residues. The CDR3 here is CAISDRTSYEQYF. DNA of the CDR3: TGTGCCATCAGTGACAGAACCTCCTACGAGCAGTACTTC.

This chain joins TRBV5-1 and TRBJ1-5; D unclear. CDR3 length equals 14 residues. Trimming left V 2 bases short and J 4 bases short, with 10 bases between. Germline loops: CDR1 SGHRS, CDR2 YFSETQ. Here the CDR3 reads CASSLGGFNQPQHF. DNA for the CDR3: TGCGCCAGCAGCTTAGGAGGTTTTAATCAGCCCCAGCATTTT.

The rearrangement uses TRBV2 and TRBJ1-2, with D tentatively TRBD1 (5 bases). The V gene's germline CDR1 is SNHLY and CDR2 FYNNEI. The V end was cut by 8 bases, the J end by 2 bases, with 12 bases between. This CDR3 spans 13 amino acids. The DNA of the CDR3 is TGTGCCAGCGGCAGACAGAAGAACTATGGCTACACCTTC. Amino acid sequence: CASGRQKNYGYTF.

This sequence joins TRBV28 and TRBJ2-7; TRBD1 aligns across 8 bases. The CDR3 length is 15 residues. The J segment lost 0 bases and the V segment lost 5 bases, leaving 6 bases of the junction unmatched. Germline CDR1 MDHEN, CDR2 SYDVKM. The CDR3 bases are TGTGCCAGCAGTCCTGCGGACAGGGCCTCCTACGAGCAGTACTTC. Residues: CASSPADRASYEQYF.

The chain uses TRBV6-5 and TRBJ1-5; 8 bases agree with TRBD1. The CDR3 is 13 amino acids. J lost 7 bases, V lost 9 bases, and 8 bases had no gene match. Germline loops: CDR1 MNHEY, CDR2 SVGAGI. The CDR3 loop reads CASQGAGRQPQHF. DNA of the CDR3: TGTGCCAGTCAGGGGGCAGGGCGGCAGCCCCAGCATTTT.

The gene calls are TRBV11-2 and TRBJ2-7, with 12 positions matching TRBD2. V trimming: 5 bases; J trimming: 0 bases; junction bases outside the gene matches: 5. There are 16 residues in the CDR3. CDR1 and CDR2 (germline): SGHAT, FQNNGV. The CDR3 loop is CASSHTSGGSSYEQYF. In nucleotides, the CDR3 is TGTGCCAGCAGCCACACTAGCGGGGGGTCCTCCTACGAGCAGTACTTC.

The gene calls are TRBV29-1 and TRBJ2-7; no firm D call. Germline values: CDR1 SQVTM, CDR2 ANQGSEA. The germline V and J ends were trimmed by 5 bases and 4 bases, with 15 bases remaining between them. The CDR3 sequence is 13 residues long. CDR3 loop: CSVIDTGVYEQYF. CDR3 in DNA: TGCAGCGTTATTGATACCGGTGTTTACGAGCAGTACTTC.

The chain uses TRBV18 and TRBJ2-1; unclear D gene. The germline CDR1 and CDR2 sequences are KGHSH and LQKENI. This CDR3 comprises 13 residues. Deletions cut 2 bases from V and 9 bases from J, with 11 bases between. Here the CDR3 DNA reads TGTGCCAGCTCACCATCCCTTGACTTTGAGCAGTTCTTC. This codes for CASSPSLDFEQFF.

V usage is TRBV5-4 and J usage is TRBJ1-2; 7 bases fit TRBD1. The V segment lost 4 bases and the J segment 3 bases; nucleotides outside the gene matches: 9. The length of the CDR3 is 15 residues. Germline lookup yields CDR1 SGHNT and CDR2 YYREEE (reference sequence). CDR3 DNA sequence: TGTGCCAGCAGCCCGGACCCGACAGGGTACTATGGCTACACCTTC. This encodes CASSPDPTGYYGYTF.

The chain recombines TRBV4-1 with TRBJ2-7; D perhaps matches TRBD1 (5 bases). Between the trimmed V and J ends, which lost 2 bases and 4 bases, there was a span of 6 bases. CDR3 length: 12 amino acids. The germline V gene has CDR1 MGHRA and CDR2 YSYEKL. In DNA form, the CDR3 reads TGCGCCAGCAGCCAAACAGGATACGAGCAGTACTTC. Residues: CASSQTGYEQYF.

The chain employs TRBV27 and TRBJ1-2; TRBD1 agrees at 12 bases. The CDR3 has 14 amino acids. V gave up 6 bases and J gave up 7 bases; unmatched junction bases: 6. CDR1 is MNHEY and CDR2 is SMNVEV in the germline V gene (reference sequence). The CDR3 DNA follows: TGTGCCAGCAGCACCGGGACAGGGGGCTCTGGCTACACCTTC. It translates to CASSTGTGGSGYTF.